A selection of T cell receptor beta chains follows, all from one sample in a study of a mutant IDH1 vaccine in newly diagnosed glioma. Libraries were prepared by immunoSEQ multiplex PCR; TCRdb keeps only in-frame clonotypes and omits some of them. Of about 38,000 clones in the sample, 75% to 85% were seen once. The specimen was PBMCs, collected from a glioma patient treated with radiotherapy, temozolomide or both. These receptors all come from a man aged 35-49 years with glioma. Some clones in this sample may be carry-over from other donors' samples. Both conserved end residues are part of each CDR3. Fields, in order: clone size, V gene, J gene, CDR3 protein. A row's size may be missing; if present it is once, few, many or a size class.

abundance: NA
v_gene: TRBV7-9
j_gene: TRBJ2-7
CDR3aa: CASSVGQSSYEQYF

abundance: NA
v_gene: TRBV4-3
j_gene: TRBJ2-3
CDR3aa: CASSQLTSTDTQYF

abundance: NA
v_gene: TRBV10-3
j_gene: TRBJ1-2
CDR3aa: CAISEAGGPMSYGYTF

abundance: NA
v_gene: TRBV28
j_gene: TRBJ1-1
CDR3aa: CASNHPGGGTEAFF

abundance: NA
v_gene: TRBV7-9
j_gene: TRBJ1-1
CDR3aa: CASSLEAKGRAFF

abundance: once
v_gene: TRBV6-4
j_gene: TRBJ2-3
CDR3aa: CASRGDREDTQYF

abundance: NA
v_gene: TRBV6-4
j_gene: TRBJ2-3
CDR3aa: CASSDGGDTDTQYF

abundance: NA
v_gene: TRBV7-8
j_gene: TRBJ1-5
CDR3aa: CASSLAGGMNQPQHF

abundance: NA
v_gene: TRBV7-2
j_gene: TRBJ2-3
CDR3aa: CASSPDRATDTQYF

abundance: once
v_gene: TRBV7-9
j_gene: TRBJ1-1
CDR3aa: CASSIPGGITEAFF

abundance: few
v_gene: TRBV30
j_gene: TRBJ1-1
CDR3aa: CAWSISQGGDTEAFF

abundance: once
v_gene: TRBV30
j_gene: TRBJ1-2
CDR3aa: CAWSVLGHNYGYTF

abundance: NA
v_gene: TRBV5-6
j_gene: TRBJ2-6
CDR3aa: CASSFIFGYGSGANVLTF

abundance: NA
v_gene: TRBV7-8
j_gene: TRBJ1-5
CDR3aa: CASSFGFRGKGIQPQHF

abundance: NA
v_gene: TRBV30
j_gene: TRBJ1-5
CDR3aa: CAWSTLGRPNQPQHF

abundance: NA
v_gene: TRBV10-3
j_gene: TRBJ1-2
CDR3aa: CAISVPERQGNGYTF

abundance: NA
v_gene: TRBV12-5
j_gene: TRBJ1-1
CDR3aa: CASGFNSGTGLTEAFF

abundance: NA
v_gene: TRBV29-1
j_gene: TRBJ2-3
CDR3aa: CSVEKGGFSTDTQYF

abundance: few
v_gene: TRBV5-1
j_gene: TRBJ1-1
CDR3aa: CASSLLMVNTEAFF

abundance: NA
v_gene: TRBV25-1
j_gene: TRBJ2-5
CDR3aa: CASSLDQGLETQYF

abundance: NA
v_gene: TRBV18
j_gene: TRBJ1-2
CDR3aa: CASSPGQSGYTF

abundance: once
v_gene: TRBV19
j_gene: TRBJ1-5
CDR3aa: CASSRYSGNQPQHF

abundance: few
v_gene: TRBV29-1
j_gene: TRBJ1-1
CDR3aa: CSAYDSQITEAFF

abundance: NA
v_gene: TRBV2
j_gene: TRBJ1-4
CDR3aa: CASSVTDYQNEKLFF

abundance: NA
v_gene: TRBV2
j_gene: TRBJ2-7
CDR3aa: CASGRNYEQYF

abundance: NA
v_gene: TRBV30
j_gene: TRBJ1-3
CDR3aa: CAWERSSGNTIYF

abundance: NA
v_gene: TRBV7-2
j_gene: TRBJ1-4
CDR3aa: CASSLRGRREKLFF

abundance: NA
v_gene: TRBV19
j_gene: TRBJ1-2
CDR3aa: CASSIQAYGYTF

abundance: NA
v_gene: TRBV5-5
j_gene: TRBJ1-4
CDR3aa: CASSRDSAHNEKLFF

abundance: once
v_gene: TRBV5-6
j_gene: TRBJ2-7
CDR3aa: CASSSGAAAYEQYF

abundance: NA
v_gene: TRBV29-1
j_gene: TRBJ2-2
CDR3aa: CSGSSQDTGELFF

abundance: NA
v_gene: TRBV27
j_gene: TRBJ2-7
CDR3aa: CASSLSMFEAARGSYEQYF

abundance: once
v_gene: TRBV29-1
j_gene: TRBJ2-5
CDR3aa: CSAPGGVGETQYF

abundance: NA
v_gene: TRBV5-4
j_gene: TRBJ1-1
CDR3aa: CASSIRGGNAEAFF

abundance: NA
v_gene: TRBV5-1
j_gene: TRBJ2-2
CDR3aa: CASSWDSGGELFF

abundance: NA
v_gene: TRBV11-2
j_gene: TRBJ1-1
CDR3aa: CASLRGQGTEAFF

abundance: once
v_gene: TRBV19
j_gene: TRBJ2-3
CDR3aa: CASSTLAVFTDTQYF

abundance: NA
v_gene: TRBV5-1
j_gene: TRBJ2-1
CDR3aa: CASSLVSEQFF

abundance: few
v_gene: TRBV2
j_gene: TRBJ1-1
CDR3aa: CASSVQGKDTEAFF

abundance: NA
v_gene: TRBV2
j_gene: TRBJ1-1
CDR3aa: CASSRYGNTEAFF

abundance: NA
v_gene: TRBV20-1
j_gene: TRBJ1-2
CDR3aa: CSAAWLYGYTF

abundance: NA
v_gene: TRBV5-1
j_gene: TRBJ2-3
CDR3aa: CASSSGTDTDTQYF